This T cell receptor (beta chain) was sequenced in a study of T cell repertoires in cytomegalovirus infection. Concerning this clonotype itself: Its specificity is unknown.

TCRdb re-analysed the reads in MiXCR, keeping a single row per CDR3 protein. This table has over 95,000 distinct CDR3 sequences, around 30% appearing once. The germline CDR1 and CDR2 sequences are MDHEN and SYDVKM. V dropped 6 bases and J dropped 5; count of bases not matched to a gene: 16. CDR3 size: 18 residues. This chain joins TRBV28 and TRBJ1-6, with 7 bases matching TRBD1. This material consisted of CD8+ T cells from cultured PBMCs, taken from culture after CMV antigen stimulation. The clonotype was recovered from a human donor in good health (CMV status not recorded). Some clones in this sample may be carry-over from other donors' samples. The CDR3 DNA follows: TGTGCCAGCAGCCAGGACAGGTATTCTACCGATAATAATTCACCCCTCCACTTT. Its translation is CASSQDRYSTDNNSPLHF.